This TCR beta chain appears in the sequencing data of a study of identical twins (dated by TCRdb to 2016 to 2018). About the investigation overall: The study deep-sequenced TCR alpha and beta repertoires from monozygotic twins, unrelated adults of various ages and cord blood to test whether fetal clonotypes persist. To rule out contamination, replicate twin experiments were performed at different times with different library preparation protocols.

Libraries came from 5' RACE. Sequencing used an Illumina HiSeq 2000. Template switching introduced a universal primer binding site; the final cDNA contained a unique molecular identifier, enabling accurate counting of TCR cDNA molecules. First-strand cDNA for TCR alpha and beta chains was synthesized from specific primers in the conserved constant-segment region. Each cDNA library was double barcoded, with a SMART-Mk sample barcode plus Illumina barcodes, to control for contamination. TruSeq adapter sequences along with Illumina sample barcodes were introduced in two successive PCR steps. The Illumina HiSeq platform was used with custom primers to sequence TCR alpha and beta cDNA libraries. In the paper's pipeline: Unique molecular identifiers were extracted from raw reads with MiGEC, and CDR3 positions were determined with MiXCR. Recombination models were inferred per individual with the repgenHMM and IGoR tools using an EM algorithm. Shared clonotype analysis was performed with the tcR package in R, normalizing sharing by the product of cloneset sizes. To study raw recombination without the effects of thymic and clonal selection, out-of-frame nonproductive sequences were analyzed. TCRdb itself trimmed the public reads at Q25 with fastp, ran MiXCR and retained productive beta chains. Each entry is one CDR3 protein sequence, shown with its most common DNA and genes. For this entry, the V and J calls and clone size follow TCRdb and not the study's own pipeline. For this sample there are around 490,000 distinct CDR3 sequences; about 16% appear just once. The leading ten clones occupy 0.35% to 0.45% of the sample.

Points the paper makes about the study in general: Conclusions relied on cross-sectional statistical analysis, since the same donors could not be followed over many years. Out-of-frame TCR alpha sharing in monozygotic twins was systematically underestimated by recombination models, whereas sharing between unrelated individuals was in agreement with the recombination models. Fewer insertions were carried by abundant cord blood beta clonotypes, a similar but weaker trend appeared in young adult naive repertoires, and no such trend appeared in memory repertoires. A weaker excess of twin sharing was found in beta out-of-frame sequences because the signal-to-noise ratio was lowered by fewer shared sequences. Compared with coincidental sharing between unrelated individuals, out-of-frame TCR alpha sequences shared between twins had an excess of sequences with low generation probability. Invariant T cells such as MAIT and iNKT could partly confound zero-insertion analyses, although diverse VJ usage argued against such confounding for most clonotypes.

From the cysteine up to the phenylalanine, the CDR3 has a length of 18 residues. This entry keeps only the CDR3 DNA: 54 bases, framed from base 1. Trimmed from V: 3 bases; trimmed from J: 2 bases; junction bases lacking a gene match: 7. Reading the germline V gene gives CDR1 MDHEN and CDR2 SYDVKM. All donors were healthy Caucasians. The twin cohort consisted of three pairs of female monozygotic twins, all aged roughly 18 to 30 years. Positive isolation kits from Invitrogen were used to isolate CD4+ and CD8+ T cell populations. Regarding this clonotype: The target of this receptor is not known. Base quality data are lacking; no much larger clone is found one base away.

Another study also made use of these data, one on yellow fever vaccine responses in identical twins. The second publication reports: The authors reported that the T cell response to vaccination in identical twins appeared partly convergent and partly personalized. In identical twins, the study followed T cell clones that responded to the vaccine with precision.

The sample comprised CD4+ T cells sorted from blood. This sequence originates from a woman younger than 30 in good health. The chain uses TRBV28 and TRBJ2-3; TRBD2 aligns with 14 central bases. Here is the DNA: TGTGCCAGCAGTTTTCCTCGGACTAGCGGGAGGCACACAGATACGCAGTATTTT. Its protein reads: CASSFPRTSGRHTDTQYF.